One and the same sample provided the 9 T cell receptor beta chains below, sequenced in a study of patients and donors after allogeneic stem cell transplantation. TCRdb independently ran MiXCR on the RT-PCR reads; one entry per CDR3 protein. The sample consists of 37,000 or so distinct CDR3 sequences, about 31% of them appearing once. Sample: blood, either unsorted or a sorted T cell fraction (not recorded which). The receptors derive from a human donor who was either an allogeneic HSCT recipient or a stem cell or donor lymphocyte infusion donor (not recorded which). It is not recorded whose cells these are; they may come from a transplant donor.

This chain connects TRBV4-1 to TRBJ2-1; 10 nucleotides agree with TRBD1. The CDR3 loop spans 13 amino acids. Germline V lookup: CDR1 MGHRA, CDR2 YSYEKL. The trim removed 1 base at V and 16 bases at J, leaving 7 bases unmatched. CDR3 bases: TGCGCCAGCAGCCAAGGACAGGGGGCAACGTTTTTCTTC. Amino acids: CASSQGQGATFFF.

This clonotype has a handful of counts. The chain joins TRBV9 to TRBJ2-7; 8 nucleotides agree with TRBD2. The CDR3 consists of 17 residues. From germline, CDR1 is SGDLS and CDR2 YYNGEE. After removal of 4 bases from V and 4 bases from J, the junction contained 16 bases not matched to a gene. CDR3 region: CASSQARLATKQYEQYF. The CDR3 bases are TGTGCCAGCAGCCAGGCGAGACTAGCGACAAAACAATACGAGCAGTACTTC.

This clonotype was counted between two and nine times. This sequence joins TRBV14 and TRBJ2-1; D unresolved. The germline V gene encodes CDR1 SGHDN and CDR2 FVKESK. The V and J ends lost 2 bases and 0 bases respectively, with 11 bases between them. The CDR3 runs 16 residues. CDR3 loop: CASSQRPKSSYNEQFF. DNA of the CDR3: TGTGCCAGCAGCCAACGGCCGAAGAGCTCCTACAATGAGCAGTTCTTC. The full variable domain, with the rest looked up from reference TRBV14 and TRBJ2-1, is EAGVTQFPSHSVIEKGQTVTLRCDPISGHDNLYWYRRVMGKEIKFLLHFVKESKQDESGMPNNRFLAERTGGTYSTLKVQPAELEDSGVYFCASSQRPKSSYNEQFFGPGTRLTVL.

This clonotype was seen repeatedly, ten times or more. V and J are TRBV7-2 and TRBJ2-5; D ambiguous. Germline CDR1 SGHTA, CDR2 FQGNSA. V was clipped by 1 base and J by 4 bases, with 13 bases between them. The CDR3 contains 15 residues. The CDR3 spells CASSLVPASRETQYF. The CDR3 DNA reads TGTGCCAGCAGCTTAGTCCCTGCTTCGAGAGAGACCCAGTACTTC.

This chain links TRBV13 with TRBJ2-5; a weak D match, TRBD2 (5 bases). Germline lookup yields CDR1 PRHDT and CDR2 FYEKMQ (reference sequence). The CDR3 length is 13 residues. Trimming took 3 bases from V and 8 from J, leaving 13 bases between them. Here the CDR3 reads CASSLKTGRTQYF. CDR3 sequence (DNA): TGTGCCAGCAGCTTGAAGACTGGGAGAACCCAGTACTTC.

The chain employs TRBV12-3 or TRBV12-4 and TRBJ2-5; D gene ambiguous. V was cut by 2 bases and J by 2 bases, with 12 bases left in between. The CDR3 loop spans 15 amino acids. Here the CDR3 reads CASSLWLGKQETQYF. The CDR3 region has the DNA TGTGCCAGCAGTTTATGGTTGGGGAAGCAAGAGACCCAGTACTTC.

This clonotype was detected a few times. The chain joins TRBV5-1 to TRBJ2-7; 7 bases map to TRBD1. J was trimmed by 5 bases and V by 0 bases; bases with no gene match: 8. The CDR3 runs 15 residues. Germline V CDR1 and CDR2: SGHRS, YFSETQ. The DNA of the CDR3 is TGCGCCAGCAGCTTGGTGACAGGGTACGGCGACGAGCAGTACTTC. Its protein is CASSLVTGYGDEQYF.

The V gene is TRBV12-3 or TRBV12-4, the J gene TRBJ2-1; 8 bases match TRBD2. The CDR3 runs to 15 residues. V lost 2 bases and J lost 4; bases outside the gene matches: 4. Here the CDR3 reads CASSLNLAGYNEQFF. CDR3 bases: TGTGCCAGCAGTTTAAACTTAGCGGGGTACAATGAGCAGTTCTTC.

In DNA form, the CDR3 reads TGCAGTGCTTATACTTGGATTCCCTACGAGCAGTACTTC. This encodes CSAYTWIPYEQYF. This chain joins TRBV20-1 and TRBJ2-7; no firm D call. CDR3 size: 13 residues. Trimming stripped 5 bases from V and 2 bases from J, with 13 bases between. In germline, CDR1 is DFQATT, CDR2 SNEGSKA (reference sequence).